One sample yielded the 5 T cell receptor beta chains listed below, sequenced in a study of cytomegalovirus exposure and HLA in healthy donors. The PCR was carried out with 60 Vbeta primers and 13 Jbeta primers. This table comes from immunoSEQ multiplex PCR, and its TCRdb copy is limited to in-frame clones, with some not included. The data show tens of thousands of clones, with about three quarters seen just once and around 10% held by the top ten. What was sequenced was PBMCs. Receptor source: a middle-aged woman in good health and CMV-seropositive.

The rearrangement joins TRBV28 to TRBJ2-7; D possibly corresponds to TRBD2 (6 bases). Germline V gene lookup returns CDR1 MDHEN and CDR2 SYDVKM. CDR3 length equals 13 residues. Trimming removed 1 base from V and 12 bases from J, with 16 bases in between. CDR3 protein: CASSLSGTGYWYF. The CDR3 nucleotides are TGTGCCAGCAGTTTATCTGGGACTGGGTATTGGTACTTC.

The chain couples TRBV30 to TRBJ1-1; 8 positions agree with TRBD1. Trimming removed 4 bases from V and 7 bases from J; junction bases left unmatched: 2. This CDR3 has 11 amino acids. Germline V CDR1 and CDR2: GTSNPN, SVGIG (reference sequence). The CDR3 here is CAWNRGNEAFF. Written as DNA, the CDR3 is TGTGCCTGGAACAGGGGGAATGAAGCTTTCTTT.

The chain employs TRBV2 and TRBJ1-1, with 7 bases lining up with TRBD1. Per the germline V gene, CDR1 is SNHLY and CDR2 is FYNNEI. The CDR3 contains 13 residues. V was pared by 7 bases and J by 8 bases, with 10 bases of the junction left unmatched. CDR3 protein: CASTASDRIEAFF. CDR3 bases: TGTGCCAGCACTGCCTCGGACAGGATAGAAGCTTTCTTT.

The chain couples TRBV10-3 to TRBJ1-1; 9 nucleotides agree with TRBD1. Germline V lookup: CDR1 ENHRY, CDR2 SYGVKD. V dropped 11 bases and J dropped 6; count of bases not matched to a gene: 19. This CDR3 has 16 amino acids. For the CDR3, the DNA is TGTGCCTCGACCGGGACAGGGACGTCGGGGGGGTCTGAAGCTTTCTTT. As protein: CASTGTGTSGGSEAFF.

The chain carries TRBV10-3 and TRBJ2-7; the D is unclear. Germline V gives CDR1 ENHRY, CDR2 SYGVKD. The CDR3 has 14 amino acids. The ends were cut back, 0 bases at V and 3 bases at J, with 9 bases in the middle. This CDR3 reads CAISESSQIYEQYF. The DNA of the CDR3 is TGTGCCATCAGTGAGTCGTCGCAGATCTACGAGCAGTACTTC.